This is a list of T cell receptor beta chains from one sample in a study of CD4 and CD8 cells across lung adenocarcinoma regions. One entry per CDR3 protein results from TCRdb running MiXCR on the PCR reads. The table shows about 6,500 distinct CDR3 sequences, with 51% occurring only once. Sequencing was carried out using CD4+ T cells from the center of a lung tumor. These receptors were taken from a female donor with lung adenocarcinoma. The CD4 and CD8 labels of this study may be unreliable. CDR3s include the opening cysteine and the closing phenylalanine or tryptophan. The D gene is left open where the match is weak. Rows give clone size only sometimes, using once, few, many, or a class for an expanded clone.

d_call	j_call	v_call	clone_size	cdr3_nt	cdr3_aa
NA	TRBJ2-1	TRBV6-1	NA	TGTGCCAGCAGTGGCCCTCCGGGCTCCAACGTCCTGACCTTC	CASSGPPGSNVLTF
NA	TRBJ2-1	TRBV6-5	few	TGTGCCAGCAGTTACAGTGGGCCTGAATACAATGAGCAGTTCTTC	CASSYSGPEYNEQFF
NA	TRBJ2-2	TRBV5-1	medium-sized	TGCGCCAGCAGCTTGGAGGGACTTCTCGCGATGGGTGCAACAGGGGAGCTGTTTTTT	CASSLEGLLAMGATGELFF
TRBD2	TRBJ2-3	TRBV12-3/TRBV12-4	NA	TGTGCCAGCAGTTTGGGACTAGGGGGATTGAGCCAAGATACGCAGTATTTT	CASSLGLGGLSQDTQYF
NA	TRBJ1-1	TRBV6-1	NA	TGTGCCAGCAGCCATGAGAACACTGAAGCTTTCTTT	CASSHENTEAFF
NA	TRBJ2-1	TRBV27	NA	TGTGCCAGCAGTTTATCGGACAATGAGCAGTTCTTC	CASSLSDNEQFF
NA	TRBJ1-5	TRBV27	medium-sized	TGTGCCAGCAGTTTATCCTTCAGCAGTCATCAGCCCCAGCATTTT	CASSLSFSSHQPQHF
NA	TRBJ2-2	TRBV6-1	many	TGTGCCAGCTCTCCTCCGGGGACCGGGGAGCTGTTTTTT	CASSPPGTGELFF
TRBD2	TRBJ2-1	TRBV6-5	NA	TGTGCCAGCAGTTACCGTAATCGACTAGCGGGATTGGATGAGCAGTTCTTC	CASSYRNRLAGLDEQFF
NA	TRBJ2-3	TRBV10-1	few	TGCGCCACCGAACTACGTGGTCAAGATACGCAGTACTTT	CATELRGQDTQYF
NA	TRBJ2-5	TRBV4-1	NA	TGCGCCAGCAGCCAAGATGCCCGTGGGGCCCAGGAGACCCAGTACTTC	CASSQDARGAQETQYF
NA	TRBJ1-2	TRBV7-6	NA	TGTGCCAGCAGCCTAGGGGGGCGGACCAATATTAACTATGGCTACACCTTC	CASSLGGRTNINYGYTF
NA	TRBJ2-1	TRBV6-2/TRBV6-3	medium-sized	TGTGCCAGCAGTTACTCCTACAATGAGCAGTTCTTC	CASSYSYNEQFF
TRBD2	TRBJ2-3	TRBV10-1	NA	TGCGCCAGCAGTGATAACAGCGGGGGGACCACAGATACGCAGTATTTT	CASSDNSGGTTDTQYF
NA	TRBJ2-3	TRBV7-2	NA	TGTGCCAGCAGCCCCGTCCCGGGAGTGTGGGACAAAGATACGCAGTATTTT	CASSPVPGVWDKDTQYF
NA	TRBJ2-1	TRBV12-5	medium-sized	TGTGCTAGTGGTTTGGGCTACAATGAGCAGTTCTTC	CASGLGYNEQFF
NA	TRBJ2-3	TRBV25-1	NA	TGTGCCAGCAGTACCTACGGGGGAGCGGAAGACATTCAGTATTTC	CASSTYGGAEDIQYF
TRBD2	TRBJ2-7	TRBV6-1	NA	TGTGCCAGCAAAGAGGGACTAGCGGGGGCGTACGAGCAGTACTTC	CASKEGLAGAYEQYF
TRBD1	TRBJ2-1	TRBV6-1	NA	TGTGCCAGCAGTGGACAGGGGGGGGATGAGCAGTTCTTC	CASSGQGGDEQFF
TRBD2	TRBJ2-3	TRBV6-1	NA	TGTGCCAGCAGTCCCCAGGGGACTAGCGGGCCAGATACGCAGTATTTT	CASSPQGTSGPDTQYF
NA	TRBJ2-3	TRBV7-2	NA	TGTGCCAGCAGCTTAGCGGCAGGGGCAGATACGCAGTATTTT	CASSLAAGADTQYF
NA	TRBJ2-1	TRBV6-1	NA	TGTGCCAGCAGTGCTCGCAATAGCGGAGCCTACAATGAGCAGTTCTTC	CASSARNSGAYNEQFF
TRBD2	TRBJ2-3	TRBV12-3/TRBV12-4	few	TGTGCCAGCACCCCGGCCCGGACTAGCGGGGACTCTCATACGCAGTATTTT	CASTPARTSGDSHTQYF
NA	TRBJ2-3	TRBV6-2/TRBV6-3	NA	TGTGCGGGCAGTGGGGGACACGGCCCAGAGACCCAGTATTTT	CAGSGGHGPETQYF
NA	TRBJ2-1	TRBV27	NA	TGTGCCAGCAGTTTAAGGTTGGGAGTCACCTACAATGAGCAGTTCTTC	CASSLRLGVTYNEQFF
NA	TRBJ2-1	TRBV7-2	NA	TGTGCCAGCAGCTTAGCGGCTGCGGTCAGCTCCTACAATGAGCAGTTCTTC	CASSLAAAVSSYNEQFF
TRBD1	TRBJ2-5	TRBV5-1	few	TGCGCCAGTACACAGGGGACCCAAGAGACCCAGTACTTC	CASTQGTQETQYF
NA	TRBJ2-7	TRBV20-1	few	TGCCAATTCGGGACCCCCCTTTCCTACGAGCAGTACTTC	CQFGTPLSYEQYF
NA	TRBJ2-3	TRBV10-1	NA	TGCGCCAGCAGTAGTGCAAGTGATACGCAGTATTTT	CASSSASDTQYF
NA	TRBJ2-7	TRBV30	NA	TGTGCCTGGAGTGTATCTATCTCCGAGCAGTACTTC	CAWSVSISEQYF
NA	TRBJ2-1	TRBV5-1	NA	TGCGTCAGGAGTGGTCCCAAAGATACCCAGTATTTC	CVRSGPKDTQYF
NA	TRBJ2-3	TRBV6-1	NA	TGTGCCAGCAGCGGGAACGGGGACACCGGGGCGCAGTATTTT	CASSGNGDTGAQYF